A selection of T cell receptor beta chains follows, all from one sample in a study of glioma-infiltrating T cells after dendritic cell vaccination. The table came from immunoSEQ multiplex PCR; TCRdb's copy has only in-frame clones and leaves some out. Of 80,000 to 100,000 clones in the sample, 70% to 80% were seen once. This sample comprised blood, obtained before dendritic cell vaccination. The receptors stem from a human donor with glioblastoma. The CDR3 runs from the conserved cysteine through the conserved F or W. Fields, in order: D gene, J gene, clone size, V gene, CDR3 protein, CDR3 DNA. D genes are given only for firm matches. Expanded clones are given a class, and other clones once, few, many or no size at all.

- TRBJ2-6 - TRBV5-4 CASRSDRFTGANVLTF TGTGCCAGCAGGTCAGACAGGTTCACTGGGGCCAACGTCCTGACTTTC
TRBD1 TRBJ1-3 - TRBV9 CASSAGGSLGQAGNTIYF TGTGCCAGCAGCGCAGGGGGATCCTTGGGTCAGGCTGGAAACACCATATATTTT
TRBD1 TRBJ2-3 - TRBV19 CASSAPTGGLWADTQYF TGTGCCAGTAGTGCGCCCACAGGGGGCTTATGGGCAGATACGCAGTATTTT
TRBD1 TRBJ1-6 - TRBV18 CASSPQDRDSPLHF TGTGCCAGCTCACCCCAAGACAGGGATTCACCCCTCCACTTT
- TRBJ1-6 - TRBV7-9 CASSVYNSPLHF TGTGCCAGCAGCGTATATAATTCACCCCTCCACTTT
- TRBJ2-7 - TRBV5-1 CASSLEGGRMYF TGCGCCAGCAGCTTGGAGGGGGGGCGCATGTACTTC
- TRBJ2-7 - TRBV6-1 CASSVMVGGEQYF TGTGCCAGCAGTGTAATGGTGGGGGGCGAGCAGTACTTC
- TRBJ1-5 - TRBV4-2 CASSQDWDSYSNQPQHF TGTGCCAGCAGCCAAGACTGGGACTCCTATAGCAATCAGCCCCAGCATTTT
TRBD1 TRBJ1-3 few TRBV19 CATEDRGSGNTIYF TGTGCCACCGAGGACAGGGGCTCTGGAAACACCATATATTTT
TRBD2 TRBJ2-3 once TRBV9 CASSVRGGGLTDTQYF TGTGCCAGCAGCGTTCGGGGCGGGGGGTTGACAGATACGCAGTATTTT
TRBD1 TRBJ1-2 once TRBV27 CASSLGRQGFSRDYGYTF TGTGCCAGCAGTTTGGGTCGACAGGGATTCTCAAGGGACTATGGCTACACCTTC
TRBD2 TRBJ2-7 - TRBV6-5 CASRRPTSGDYEQYF TGTGCCAGCCGAAGACCGACTAGCGGAGATTACGAGCAGTACTTC
TRBD1 TRBJ1-3 - TRBV6-6 CASIPQGGIKGNTIYF TGTGCCAGCATCCCACAGGGGGGAATAAAGGGTAACACCATATATTTT
- TRBJ1-4 once TRBV19 CASSNTFEKLFF TGTGCCAGTAGTAACACATTTGAAAAACTGTTTTTT
- TRBJ2-5 - TRBV19 CASKPGPGETQYF TGTGCCAGTAAACCAGGGCCCGGAGAGACCCAGTACTTC
- TRBJ1-2 few TRBV6-1 CASSELEGRFGYTF TGTGCCAGCAGTGAACTAGAAGGGAGATTCGGCTACACCTTC
- TRBJ2-7 - TRBV10-2 CASSDLAPPYEQYF TGCGCCAGCAGTGATTTGGCTCCCCCATACGAGCAGTACTTC
TRBD1 TRBJ1-5 - TRBV19 CASSAVGQGDQPQHF TGTGCCAGTAGTGCTGTTGGACAGGGCGATCAGCCCCAGCATTTT
TRBD1 TRBJ1-1 - TRBV25-1 CASTKTGQMNTEAFF TGTGCCAGCACCAAAACGGGACAGATGAACACTGAAGCTTTCTTT
- TRBJ2-7 - TRBV29-1 CSVDGRPNSYEQYF TGCAGCGTTGACGGCAGGCCGAACTCCTACGAGCAGTACTTC
- TRBJ2-1 once TRBV7-7 CASSVGAGVSYNEQFF TGTGCTAGCAGCGTGGGGGCAGGGGTATCCTACAATGAGCAGTTCTTC
TRBD1 TRBJ2-5 once TRBV6-6 CASGRDRGAETQYF TGTGCCAGCGGGAGGGACAGGGGTGCGGAGACCCAGTACTTC
- TRBJ2-5 - TRBV4-1 CASSQDRQIQETQYF TGCGCCAGCAGCCAAGATAGACAGATACAAGAGACCCAGTACTTC
- TRBJ1-5 - TRBV7-2 CASSLAGQGSNQPQHF TGTGCCAGCAGCTTAGCGGGGCAGGGGAGCAATCAGCCCCAGCATTTT
TRBD1 TRBJ1-6 - TRBV2 CASTGTGGNSPLHF TGTGCCAGCACCGGGACAGGGGGTAATTCACCCCTCCACTTT
- TRBJ1-6 - TRBV5-1 CASSLLNSPLHF TGCGCCAGCAGCTTACTAAATTCACCCCTCCACTTT
- TRBJ1-1 few TRBV18 CASSQRPRTEAFF TGTGCCAGCTCACAGCGGCCAAGGACTGAAGCTTTCTTT
- TRBJ1-2 - TRBV2 CASSDRGLGGYTF TGTGCCAGCAGTGATAGGGGTTTGGGCGGCTACACCTTC
- TRBJ1-4 - TRBV30 CAWSVTIRGKLFF TGTGCCTGGAGTGTAACCATAAGGGGAAAACTGTTTTTT
- TRBJ2-7 - TRBV30 CAWSVTEYEQYF TGTGCCTGGAGTGTCACAGAATACGAGCAGTACTTC
- TRBJ1-2 - TRBV28 CASRRGTNYGYTF TGTGCCAGCCGGAGGGGAACTAACTATGGCTACACCTTC
- TRBJ2-1 - TRBV4-2 CASSQDGAGLGNEQFF TGTGCCAGCAGCCAAGATGGAGCGGGCTTGGGGAATGAGCAGTTCTTC
- TRBJ2-7 - TRBV11-2 CASSLTSREQYF TGTGCCAGCAGCTTAACGAGCCGCGAGCAGTACTTC
- TRBJ2-7 - TRBV7-6 CASSHWDSRGYEQYF TGTGCCAGCAGCCATTGGGACTCGCGTGGATACGAGCAGTACTTC
TRBD1 TRBJ2-3 - TRBV7-9 CASSFLTGGGHESDTQYF TGTGCCAGCAGCTTCCTAACAGGGGGCGGGCACGAGAGTGACACGCAGTATTTT
- TRBJ2-7 - TRBV4-1 CASSQEWAQVWRGSYEQYF TGCGCCAGCAGCCAAGAGTGGGCTCAGGTGTGGCGGGGTTCATACGAGCAGTACTTC
- TRBJ1-1 - TRBV7-9 CASSLVGSGIEAFF TGTGCCAGCAGCTTAGTTGGGTCGGGAATTGAAGCTTTCTTT
- TRBJ2-1 - TRBV10-3 CAISGPSSYNEQFF TGTGCCATCTCCGGCCCTAGCTCCTACAATGAGCAGTTCTTC
- TRBJ1-2 - TRBV30 CAWSREGDGYTF TGTGCCTGGAGTCGCGAGGGGGATGGCTACACCTTC
- TRBJ1-4 - TRBV5-6 CASSLATVNEKLFF TGTGCCAGCAGCTTGGCTACAGTTAATGAAAAACTGTTTTTT
- TRBJ2-5 - TRBV7-9 CASSWGQAAGEQYF TGTGCCAGCAGCTGGGGGCAGGCTGCAGGGGAGCAGTACTTC
TRBD2 TRBJ2-7 - TRBV5-1 CASSPRTSGGASEQYF TGCGCCAGCAGCCCCCGAACTAGCGGGGGGGCCAGTGAGCAGTACTTC
- TRBJ2-1 once TRBV4-1 CASSQTGLLNEQFF TGCGCCAGCAGCCAAACGGGACTTCTTAATGAGCAGTTCTTC
- TRBJ1-6 - TRBV30 CAWRDTHNSPLHF TGTGCCTGGAGGGACACCCATAATTCACCCCTCCACTTT
TRBD2 TRBJ2-7 - TRBV27 CASSWRERGEQYF TGTGCCAGCAGTTGGCGGGAGAGGGGCGAGCAGTACTTC
- TRBJ1-2 - TRBV11-2 CASSPSRVNYGYTF TGTGCCAGCAGCCCGTCCAGGGTTAACTATGGCTACACCTTC
- TRBJ1-5 once TRBV6-1 CASSVAGIQPQHF TGTGCCAGCAGTGTCGCAGGGATTCAGCCCCAGCATTTT
TRBD2 TRBJ2-2 - TRBV7-3 CASSSRTSTNTGELFF TGTGCCAGCAGCTCTCGGACTAGCACGAACACCGGGGAGCTGTTTTTT
TRBD1 TRBJ1-5 - TRBV6-5 CASSYQGAGQPQHF TGTGCCAGCAGTTACCAGGGGGCTGGCCAGCCCCAGCATTTT
- TRBJ2-1 - TRBV6-6 CASSPPGAMNEQFF TGTGCCAGCAGCCCCCCCGGTGCGATGAATGAGCAGTTCTTC
- TRBJ1-2 - TRBV11-1 CASSRRADGDKCTF TGTGCCAGCAGCCGGAGGGCCGATGGTGATAAGTGCACCTTC